One and the same sample provided the 32 T cell receptor beta chains below, sequenced in a study of beta chain features in type 1 diabetes (dated by TCRdb to the late 2010s). Overall results and qualifications from the work: Type 1 diabetes patients showed a moderate but significant shortening of TCRB CDR3 length in all four CD4+ subsets.

No antigens are known for them. Library prep was done by the immunoSEQ multiplex PCR assay. The entire isolated RNA was reverse transcribed using the High Capacity cDNA Reverse Transcription Kit, and thus expressed TCRB transcripts were sequenced. TCRdb stores this immuneACCESS table with in-frame sequences only. Part of the clones is absent; in the studies checked, under half of the shortfall reflects unresolved V genes, and no reason is known for the rest. This sample comprises about 660,000 clones, over 12% of them detected only once. The top ten clones comprise approximately 0.039% of the sample. The sample consisted of naive CD4+ T cells from blood. Read against the paper, the sample's cell subset or site label means: true naive CD4+ T cells. The receptor set was obtained from a man in his late teens or twenties with type 1 diabetes.

The chain joins TRBV28 to TRBJ1-2; TRBD1 is a possible D gene (5 bases). The germline CDR1 and CDR2 sequences are MDHEN and SYDVKM. With 10 bases removed from V and 4 bases from J, the gap between germline ends came to 19 bases. The CDR3 covers 14 residues. CDR3 in amino acids: CAILGPRGAYGYTF. For the CDR3, the DNA is TGTGCCATTCTAGGGCCTAGAGGGGCCTATGGCTACACCTTC.

This clone was observed a handful of times. V usage is TRBV7-2 and J usage is TRBJ1-1; no firm D call. Germline CDR1 and CDR2: SGHTA and FQGNSA. The length of the CDR3 is 15 residues. The ends were cut back, 0 bases at V and 0 bases at J, with 8 bases in the middle. CDR3 protein: CASSLAGTMNTEAFF. CDR3 coding DNA: TGTGCCAGCAGCTTAGCGGGAACAATGAACACTGAAGCTTTCTTT.

This chain links TRBV15 with TRBJ2-7; 8 nucleotides align to TRBD2. The CDR3 loop spans 13 amino acids. J lost 2 bases, V lost 5 bases, and 2 bases had no gene match. Germline V CDR1 and CDR2: LNHNV, YYDKDF (reference sequence). CDR3 protein: CATSDGRAYEQYF. Written as DNA, the CDR3 is TGTGCCACCAGCGACGGGAGGGCCTACGAGCAGTACTTC.

The chain is built from TRBV2 and TRBJ2-1; 9 bases are shared with TRBD2. This CDR3 comprises 14 residues. Germline trimming cut 3 bases from V and 5 bases from J; bases unmatched to any gene: 2. Germline values: CDR1 SNHLY, CDR2 FYNNEI. The CDR3, as DNA: TGTGCCAGCAGTGAGTCTAGCGGGGACAATGAGCAGTTCTTC. Protein product: CASSESSGDNEQFF.

There are a few counts of this clone. The chain carries TRBV7-2 and TRBJ2-2; D is unresolved. V was pared by 3 bases and J by 0 bases, with 8 bases between. From germline, CDR1 is SGHTA and CDR2 FQGNSA. The CDR3 has 15 amino acids. The CDR3 sequence is CASSFGRSNTGELFF. In nucleotides, the CDR3 is TGTGCCAGCAGCTTCGGAAGATCGAACACCGGGGAGCTGTTTTTT.

This clone was seen a few times. The J gene is TRBJ2-1, the V gene TRBV7-2, with 14 positions matching TRBD2. The V gene end was trimmed by 5 bases and the J gene end by 7 bases; junction bases not matched to a gene: 10. The CDR3 runs to 17 residues. The germline CDR1 and CDR2 sequences are SGHTA and FQGNSA. The CDR3 nucleotides are TGTGCCAGCAGCCGTCGCCGGACTAGCGGGGGGCAGAATGAGCAGTTCTTC. Its translation: CASSRRRTSGGQNEQFF.

The J gene is TRBJ1-5, the V gene TRBV4-1; TRBD1 aligns across 8 bases. Unmatched junction bases numbered 4, after V lost 2 bases and J lost 4 bases. Germline V gene sequence: CDR1 MGHRA, CDR2 YSYEKL. The CDR3 runs 15 residues. For the CDR3, the DNA is TGCGCCAGCAGCCAACCGGGACAGGCTAATCAGCCCCAGCATTTT. This translates into CASSQPGQANQPQHF.

This chain joins TRBV28 and TRBJ2-7; TRBD1 agrees at 9 bases. Losses at the gene ends were 5 bases for V and 5 bases for J; bases not matched to a gene: 7. Germline V gene data show CDR1 as MDHEN and CDR2 as SYDVKM. The CDR3 has 14 residues. The CDR3 loop reads CASSLAGTGNEQYF. The CDR3 coding sequence is TGTGCCAGCAGTCTGGCCGGGACAGGGAACGAGCAGTACTTC. Filled out from reference TRBV28 and TRBJ2-7, the complete variable domain reads DVKVTQSSRYLVKRTGEKVFLECVQDMDHENMFWYRQDPGLGLRLIYFSYDVKMKEKGDIPEGYSVSREKKERFSLILESASTNQTSMYLCASSLAGTGNEQYFGPGTRLTVT.

In this sample, this clone turned up a few times. Here the CDR3 reads CASSQDSIGQGLDYEQYF. Written as DNA, the CDR3 is TGCGCCAGCAGCCAAGATTCGATAGGACAGGGGCTAGACTACGAGCAGTACTTC. The rearrangement links TRBV4-1 to TRBJ2-7; 9 bases align to TRBD1. Germline CDR1 reads MGHRA; CDR2 reads YSYEKL. The CDR3 loop spans 18 amino acids. V trimming: 0 bases; J trimming: 3 bases; junction bases outside the gene matches: 12.

This clone was found a few times. The rearrangement links TRBV14 to TRBJ1-2; no definite D call. Germline assignment: CDR1 SGHDN and CDR2 FVKESK. This CDR3 is built from 21 residues. Trimming pared 0 bases from V and 3 bases from J, leaving 29 bases between. CDR3 coding DNA: TGTGCCAGCAGCCAAGAAAGGTATCGGTCGGGCAGCAGCCAACTAGACTATGGCTACACCTTC. It encodes CASSQERYRSGSSQLDYGYTF.

The chain links TRBV6-6 to TRBJ2-5; 8 nucleotides agree with TRBD2. The CDR3 runs 14 residues. Germline V lookup: CDR1 MNHNY, CDR2 SVGAGI (reference sequence). The J segment lost 5 bases and the V segment lost 2 bases, leaving 4 bases of the junction unmatched. The CDR3 coding sequence is TGTGCCAGCAGTTACGGACTAGCAGGCGAGACCCAGTACTTC. Residues: CASSYGLAGETQYF.

This clone was seen only a few times. The chain joins TRBV5-1 to TRBJ2-5, with D maybe TRBD1 (5 bases). The V gene's germline CDR1 is SGHRS and CDR2 YFSETQ. Trimming shortened V by 4 bases and J by 3 bases, and 10 bases separated the two germline ends. The length of the CDR3 is 13 residues. In nucleotides, the CDR3 is TGCGCCAGCAGCGAACAGGTAGAAGAGACCCAGTACTTC. This codes for CASSEQVEETQYF.

The rearrangement uses TRBV4-1 and TRBJ2-7, with 9 bases lining up with TRBD2. This CDR3 has 16 residues. The V gene's germline CDR1 is MGHRA and CDR2 YSYEKL. Trimming took 1 base from V and 3 from J; bases not matched to a gene: 7. CDR3 residues: CASSQGVSGRVYEQYF. The DNA of the CDR3 is TGCGCCAGCAGCCAAGGAGTTAGCGGGAGAGTCTACGAGCAGTACTTC.

The rearrangement links TRBV2 to TRBJ2-7; no firm D call. Per germline, CDR1 SNHLY and CDR2 FYNNEI. The CDR3 extends over 12 amino acids. Trimming stripped 8 bases from V and 3 bases from J, with 11 bases between. CDR3 sequence: CASGRALYEQYF. CDR3 sequence (DNA): TGTGCCAGCGGTAGGGCCCTCTACGAGCAGTACTTC.

Only a few counts were recorded for this clone. Other DNA sequences from this sample encode an identical CDR3 as well. This chain joins TRBV18 and TRBJ1-1; no firm D call. V was shortened by 3 bases and J by 1 base, with 6 bases between the two germline ends. The CDR3 consists of 13 residues. Germline V gene lookup returns CDR1 KGHSH and CDR2 LQKENI. In DNA form, the CDR3 reads TGTGCCAGCTCACCTATAGAGAACACTGAAGCTTTCTTT. Translation gives CASSPIENTEAFF.

This rearrangement joins TRBV30 to TRBJ2-7; D remains unclear. With 1 base removed from V and 2 bases from J, the gap between germline ends came to 15 bases. The CDR3 contains 15 residues. Germline lookup yields CDR1 GTSNPN and CDR2 SVGIG (reference sequence). CDR3 loop: CAWSGTTGGAYEQYF. The DNA for the CDR3 is TGTGCCTGGAGTGGAACCACGGGTGGAGCCTACGAGCAGTACTTC.

This clone was counted only a few times. The V and J genes are TRBV21-1 and TRBJ2-7; the table's D call, TRBD2, has no DNA check behind it. TRBV21-1 is an annotated pseudogene. This CDR3 has 15 amino acids. CDR3 sequence: CASSASGALSYEQYF. The CDR3 region has the DNA TGTGCCAGCAGCGCTAGCGGGGCCCTCTCCTACGAGCAGTACTTC.

This clone showed up just a few times. CDR3 nucleotide sequence: TGCAGCGTTGAAGATCCAAGAGGGGACTATGGCTACACCTTC. Residues: CSVEDPRGDYGYTF. The J gene is TRBJ1-2, the V gene TRBV29-1; D may be TRBD1 (5 bases). The V gene's germline CDR1 is SQVTM and CDR2 ANQGSEA. V lost 0 bases and J lost 3, with 11 bases in between. This CDR3 contains 14 residues.

The chain has TRBV18 and TRBJ2-7; the D gene is possibly TRBD2 (5 bases). Germline V gene data show CDR1 as KGHSH and CDR2 as LQKENI. This CDR3 is 15 amino acids long. The V end was cut by 3 bases, the J end by 2 bases, with 14 bases between. CDR3 residues: CASSPATSGTYEQYF. CDR3 nucleotides: TGTGCCAGCTCACCGGCAACCTCGGGAACCTACGAGCAGTACTTC.

The rearrangement links TRBV28 to TRBJ2-5, with 12 nucleotides matching TRBD2. Germline trimming cut 6 bases from V and 1 base from J; bases unmatched to any gene: 9. In germline, CDR1 is MDHEN, CDR2 SYDVKM. The CDR3 runs to 17 residues. The CDR3 DNA is TGTGCCAGCAGCCGTAGGACTAGCGGGGAATTCCAAGAGACCCAGTACTTC. Translation: CASSRRTSGEFQETQYF.

Concerning this clone: One junction end does not reproduce the germline sequence, and a read error may be involved. The chain joins TRBV11-2 to TRBJ2-3; D remains unclear. CDR1 and CDR2 (germline): SGHAT, FQNNGV. The CDR3 has 14 residues. CDR3 sequence reads: CTSRPPQYTDTQYF. The CDR3 nucleotides are TGTACCAGCAGACCTCCCCAGTACACAGATACGCAGTATTTT.

The chain employs TRBV27 and TRBJ1-2; unclear D gene. CDR1 is MNHEY and CDR2 is SMNVEV in the germline V gene (reference sequence). Trimming stripped 8 bases from V and 6 bases from J, with 13 bases between. The CDR3 is made up of 12 amino acids. The CDR3 protein is CASGLSNHGYTF. In nucleotides, the CDR3 is TGTGCCAGCGGCCTCTCGAACCATGGCTACACCTTC.

This clone was seen only a few times. V and J are TRBV18 and TRBJ2-7; possibly TRBD1 for D (7 bases). Germline V gives CDR1 KGHSH, CDR2 LQKENI. The V gene lost 3 bases and the J gene lost 6 bases, with 15 bases spanning the gap. CDR3 length equals 14 residues. CDR3 region: CASSPRDRNFEQYF. CDR3 coding DNA: TGTGCCAGCTCACCGCGGGACAGAAATTTCGAGCAGTACTTC.

The chain links TRBV9 to TRBJ1-2; TRBD1 agrees at 7 bases. The V segment lost 1 base and the J segment 7 bases; nucleotides outside the gene matches: 7. The CDR3 runs 14 residues. The germline V gene encodes CDR1 SGDLS and CDR2 YYNGEE. The CDR3 loop is CASSVQYRGGGYTF. The CDR3 DNA is TGTGCCAGCAGCGTACAATACAGGGGCGGTGGCTACACCTTC. Combining the CDR3 with reference TRBV9 and TRBJ1-2 gives the whole variable domain DSGVTQTPKHLITATGQRVTLRCSPRSGDLSVYWYQQSLDQGLQFLIQYYNGEERAKGNILERFSAQQFPDLHSELNLSSLELGDSALYFCASSVQYRGGGYTFGSGTRLTVV.

This clone was found a few times. The chain is built from TRBV18 and TRBJ2-7; perhaps D is TRBD1 or TRBD2 (6 bases each). The length of the CDR3 is 12 residues. The V end lost 3 bases, the J end lost 9 bases, and 12 bases lay between the germline ends. The germline V gene has CDR1 KGHSH and CDR2 LQKENI. The CDR3 is CASSPRDIGQYF. The CDR3, as DNA: TGTGCCAGCTCACCGCGGGACATCGGGCAGTACTTC. The full variable domain, rest sourced from reference TRBV18 and TRBJ2-7, is NAGVMQNPRHLVRRRGQEARLRCSPMKGHSHVYWYRQLPEEGLKFMVYLQKENIIDESGMPKERFSAEFPKEGPSILRIQQVVRGDSAAYFCASSPRDIGQYFGPGTRLTVT.

V gene TRBV5-1 combines with J gene TRBJ1-1, with 9 bases identical to TRBD1. J lost 4 bases, V lost 1 base, and 2 bases had no gene match. The germline V gene has CDR1 SGHRS and CDR2 YFSETQ. There are 14 residues in the CDR3. The CDR3 coding sequence is TGCGCCAGCAGCTTGAAGACAGGGGGCACTGAAGCTTTCTTT. As protein: CASSLKTGGTEAFF.

This chain connects TRBV29-1 to TRBJ1-2; TRBD1 matches at 9 bases. Per germline, CDR1 SQVTM and CDR2 ANQGSEA. Unmatched junction bases numbered 7, after V lost 7 bases and J lost 7 bases. The CDR3 consists of 12 residues. The CDR3 DNA reads TGCAGCGGCTCACAGGGGGCCAGTGGCTACACCTTC. Residues: CSGSQGASGYTF.

This clone has only a few counts. The chain has TRBV19 and TRBJ2-7; D is uncertain. CDR3 length: 16 residues. V was shortened by 6 bases and J by 4 bases, with 22 bases between the two germline ends. The V gene's germline CDR1 is LNHDA and CDR2 SQIVND (reference sequence). The CDR3: CASSPRPGSTQYEQYF. The CDR3 DNA reads as TGTGCCAGTAGCCCCCGCCCGGGTAGCACTCAATACGAGCAGTACTTC. The variable domain in full, with the rest retrieved from reference TRBV19 and TRBJ2-7, is DGGITQSPKYLFRKEGQNVTLSCEQNLNHDAMYWYRQDPGQGLRLIYYSQIVNDFQKGDIAEGYSVSREKKESFPLTVTSAQKNPTAFYLCASSPRPGSTQYEQYFGPGTRLTVT.

V and J are TRBV7-2 and TRBJ2-3; no definite D call. CDR1 and CDR2 (germline): SGHTA, FQGNSA. The V gene lost 4 bases and the J gene lost 1 base, with 12 bases spanning the gap. The CDR3 consists of 15 residues. The DNA for the CDR3 is TGTGCCAGCAGCTCCACTCTATCGGGCACAGATACGCAGTATTTT. It specifies CASSSTLSGTDTQYF. Based on the CDR3 plus reference TRBV7-2 and TRBJ2-3, the full variable domain is GAGVSQSPSNKVTEKGKDVELRCDPISGHTALYWYRQSLGQGLEFLIYFQGNSAPDKSGLPSDRFSAERTGGSVSTLTIQRTQQEDSAVYLCASSSTLSGTDTQYFGPGTRLTVL.

The chain combines TRBV5-4 with TRBJ2-3, with 8 bases matching TRBD2. The CDR3 has 16 amino acids. Germline CDR1 and CDR2: SGHNT and YYREEE (reference sequence). V was clipped by 5 bases and J by 1 base; unmatched bases: 9. The CDR3 here is CASSNGMTSGTDTQYF. CDR3 DNA sequence: TGTGCCAGCAGTAACGGAATGACTAGCGGCACAGATACGCAGTATTTT.

In the case of this clone: The sample carries other DNA sequences with the same CDR3. This chain connects TRBV29-1 to TRBJ1-2; 7 bases align to TRBD1. CDR1 is SQVTM and CDR2 is ANQGSEA in the germline V gene. CDR3 length: 13 residues. V was pared by 4 bases and J by 4 bases, with 6 bases of the junction left unmatched. CDR3 DNA sequence: TGCAGCGTTGGGGACAGAGGGTCCTATGGCTACACCTTC. Translated: CSVGDRGSYGYTF. The full variable domain, in which reference TRBV29-1 and TRBJ1-2 provide the parts outside the CDR3, is SAVISQKPSRDICQRGTSLTIQCQVDSQVTMMFWYRQQPGQSLTLIATANQGSEATYESGFVIDKFPISRPNLTFSTLTVSNMSPEDSSIYLCSVGDRGSYGYTFGSGTRLTVV.

This clone was recorded only once. The genes are TRBV9 and TRBJ1-6, with unresolved D. Trimming left V 4 bases short and J 8 bases short, with 10 bases between. The length of the CDR3 is 13 residues. The germline V gene has CDR1 SGDLS and CDR2 YYNGEE. For the CDR3, the DNA is TGTGCCAGCAGCACCTCGGATGATTCACCCCTCCACTTT. Protein sequence: CASSTSDDSPLHF.